Below are 11 T cell receptor beta chains sequenced from a single sample in a study of blood T cell repertoires in COVID-19. TCRdb's copy holds only in-frame clones and misses some; the assay was immunoSEQ multiplex PCR. The table lists 150,000 or so clones, around 87% of them singletons. Sample: PBMCs or T cells enriched from blood (not recorded which). The receptors stem from a woman between 40 and 55 years old who had been exposed to COVID-19.

Comments on this clone: At the DNA level, this CDR3 is encoded by other sequences in the same sample as well. The rearrangement uses TRBV7-2 and TRBJ1-1, with D possibly being TRBD1 (6 bases). This CDR3 contains 13 residues. Germline values: CDR1 SGHTA, CDR2 FQGNSA. Trimming pared 5 bases from V and 1 base from J, leaving 8 bases between. The DNA for the CDR3 is TGTGCCAGCAGCCCGACAGGGAACACTGAAGCTTTCTTT. Translation gives CASSPTGNTEAFF.

This chain uses TRBV3-1 (or the pseudogene TRBV3-2) with TRBJ2-5; 10 nucleotides match TRBD2. This CDR3 comprises 15 residues. J was trimmed by 5 bases and V by 5 bases; bases with no gene match: 8. Germline V gene data show CDR1 as LGHDT and CDR2 as YNNKEL (reference sequence). CDR3 DNA: TGTGCCAGCAGCGACTCTAGCGGGGGCGCGGAGACCCAGTACTTC. Its translation: CASSDSSGGAETQYF.

The chain has TRBV29-1 and TRBJ1-2, with 7 nucleotides matching TRBD1. Trimming took 7 bases from V and 2 from J; bases not matched to a gene: 4. The CDR3 is 12 residues long. In germline, CDR1 is SQVTM, CDR2 ANQGSEA. CDR3 residues: CSGLTGNYGYTF. Written as DNA, the CDR3 is TGCAGCGGCCTGACAGGGAACTATGGCTACACCTTC.

This chain connects TRBV9 to TRBJ1-1; 7 nucleotides line up with TRBD1. From germline, CDR1 is SGDLS and CDR2 YYNGEE. This CDR3 has 14 residues. J lost 4 bases, V lost 4 bases, and 7 bases had no gene match. CDR3 nucleotides: TGTGCCAGCAGCAAGGGACAGCCCCTCACTGAAGCTTTCTTT. Its translation: CASSKGQPLTEAFF.

This chain's CDR3 is CASSVAGGPAGELFF. CDR3 sequence (DNA): TGTGCCAGCAGCGTAGCGGGAGGGCCGGCCGGGGAGCTGTTTTTT. The chain uses TRBV9 and TRBJ2-2, with 8 bases aligning to TRBD2. Germline V gives CDR1 SGDLS, CDR2 YYNGEE. J lost 6 bases, V lost 0 bases, and 4 bases had no gene match. This CDR3 is 15 amino acids long.

The table lists this clone with a count of one. The CDR3, as DNA: TGTGCCATCAGGGGACAGGGTTTTGACGTCCTGACTTTC. Translation gives CAIRGQGFDVLTF. The rearrangement joins TRBV10-3 to TRBJ2-6; 9 nucleotides agree with TRBD1. The CDR3 covers 13 residues. Losses at the gene ends were 6 bases for V and 11 bases for J; bases not matched to a gene: 5. Germline CDR1 ENHRY, CDR2 SYGVKD.

The rearrangement uses TRBV4-3 and TRBJ2-3, with D perhaps matching TRBD1 (6 bases). Trimming stripped 5 bases from V and 1 base from J, with 13 bases between. This CDR3 is 15 amino acids long. Germline V gene data show CDR1 as LGHNA and CDR2 as YSLEER. The CDR3 nucleotides are TGCGCCAGCAGCTCCACAGGGTTGGGCACAGATACGCAGTATTTT. Its protein is CASSSTGLGTDTQYF.

This chain connects TRBV7-2 to TRBJ1-5; D is unresolved. The V end was cut by 1 base, the J end by 2 bases, with 9 bases between. CDR1 and CDR2 from the germline V gene are SGHTA and FQGNSA. The CDR3 totals 15 residues. CDR3 sequence: CASSLDDGGNQPQHF. The CDR3 DNA reads TGTGCCAGCAGCTTAGATGACGGGGGCAATCAGCCCCAGCATTTT.

This chain links TRBV28 with TRBJ2-7; D uncertain. V lost 3 bases and J 3 bases, leaving 6 bases between the germline ends. CDR3 length: 12 residues. Looked up from germline, CDR1 is MDHEN and CDR2 is SYDVKM. In DNA form, the CDR3 reads TGTGCCAGCAGTTTTCAGTACTACGAGCAGTACTTC. Protein: CASSFQYYEQYF.

This chain links TRBV7-9 with TRBJ1-2; perhaps TRBD1 as D (6 bases). V shed 7 bases and J shed 6 bases, with 18 bases lying between them. The CDR3 is made up of 14 amino acids. Germline lookup yields CDR1 SEHNR and CDR2 FQNEAQ (reference sequence). CDR3 nucleotide sequence: TGTGCCAGCACCCCACCCTCAGGGGAAGATGGCTACACCTTC. It codes for CASTPPSGEDGYTF.

The chain combines TRBV11-2 with TRBJ1-2, with D unclear. Germline CDR1 and CDR2: SGHAT and FQNNGV. Trimming shortened V by 3 bases and J by 7 bases, and 15 bases separated the two germline ends. The CDR3 runs to 14 residues. The CDR3 region is CASSFAGSTGGYTF. As DNA, the CDR3 is TGTGCCAGCAGCTTCGCCGGGTCGACGGGTGGCTACACCTTC.